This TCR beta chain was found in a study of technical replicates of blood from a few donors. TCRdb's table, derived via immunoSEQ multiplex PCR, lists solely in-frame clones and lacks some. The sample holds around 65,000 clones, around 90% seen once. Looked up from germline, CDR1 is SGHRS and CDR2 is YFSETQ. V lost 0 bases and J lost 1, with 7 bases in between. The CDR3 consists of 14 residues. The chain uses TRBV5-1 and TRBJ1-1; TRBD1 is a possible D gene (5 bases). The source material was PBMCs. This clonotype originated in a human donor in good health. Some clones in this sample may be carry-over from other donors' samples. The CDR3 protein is CASSLVRENTEAFF. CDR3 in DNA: TGCGCCAGCAGCTTGGTCAGGGAGAACACTGAAGCTTTCTTT.